The sequence of this TCR beta chain was determined in a study of Graves' ophthalmopathy and Graves' hyperthyroidism. V gave up 5 bases and J gave up 0 bases; unmatched junction bases: 3. This CDR3 has 13 amino acids. Germline V gene lookup returns CDR1 SQVTM and CDR2 ANQGSEA. This clonotype was seen only once. Its antigen is unknown. This may be a read error: a much more frequent sequence differs by one nucleotide. Patients with other autoimmune diseases, uncontrolled infections, pregnancy or lactation were excluded. Study findings and constraints: As the model predicted ophthalmopathy progression, it achieved a sensitivity of 70.59% and a specificity of more than 72%.

Amplifying from RNA transcripts, the study obtained TCR beta CDR3 regions. HTBI-primed RT-PCR formed the first round, and a multiplex PCR formed the second. In TCRdb, the multiplex PCR reads were re-called with MiXCR into one record per CDR3 protein. The sample gives almost 750,000 distinct CDR3 sequences, 40% of which show up once; 40% to 55% is in the top ten. This sequence originates from an adult man with Graves' ophthalmopathy. This sequence joins TRBV29-1 and TRBJ1-1; TRBD1 matches at 7 bases. Input material: peripheral blood. CDR3 nucleotides: TGCAGCGTTAACAGGGGAATGAACACTGAAGCTTTCTTT. Protein product: CSVNRGMNTEAFF.